One sample yielded the 14 T cell receptor beta chains listed below, sequenced in a study of T-cell memory formation after mild COVID-19. TCRdb itself ran the 5' RACE reads through MiXCR, one entry per CDR3 protein. The sample includes fewer than 350,000 distinct CDR3 sequences, about 15% seen only once; the top ten take around 24%. Material for sequencing was PBMCs or a T cell subset sorted from them (not recorded which). Receptors were obtained from a man in his late teens or twenties who had mild COVID-19 (a few samples of this study predate the infection). Cell type and time point are not known.

V usage is TRBV4-1 and J usage is TRBJ2-1; 9 bases align to TRBD1. V lost 4 bases and J lost 7; bases outside the gene matches: 8. The germline V gene encodes CDR1 MGHRA and CDR2 YSYEKL. The CDR3 runs 15 residues. CDR3 nucleotide sequence: TGCGCCAGCAGCCCAGGACAGGGGCCGAGGAATGAGCAGTTCTTC. Amino acid sequence: CASSPGQGPRNEQFF.

In its sample, this clonotype was seen a few times. The chain has TRBV20-1 and TRBJ2-2; no clear D gene. Looked up from germline, CDR1 is DFQATT and CDR2 is SNEGSKA (reference sequence). V gave up 4 bases and J gave up 2 bases, with 8 bases separating them. The CDR3 runs 13 residues. The CDR3 protein is CSATETNTGELFF. The CDR3 DNA follows: TGCAGTGCTACTGAGACCAACACCGGGGAGCTGTTTTTT.

V and J are TRBV6-6 and TRBJ2-7, with D perhaps TRBD1 (5 bases). From germline, CDR1 is MNHNY and CDR2 SVGAGI (reference sequence). Trimming cost V 10 bases and J 5 bases, with 18 bases left between them. This CDR3 spans 13 amino acids. For the CDR3, the DNA is TGTGCCACGGACACGGAAGCTAAGCACGAGCAGTACTTC. Translation: CATDTEAKHEQYF.

The gene calls are TRBV10-3 and TRBJ2-7, with 9 bases aligning to TRBD1. Germline CDR1 is ENHRY and CDR2 is SYGVKD. The length of the CDR3 is 14 residues. J gave up 0 bases and V 5 bases, and 2 bases lay outside the gene matches. CDR3 in amino acids: CAISPGQGSYEQYV. CDR3 coding DNA: TGTGCCATCAGTCCGGGACAGGGCTCCTACGAGCAGTACGTC.

This clonotype appeared a few times. Written as DNA, the CDR3 is TGTGCCAGCAGGCCTGGGGGGGGTAGCTCCTACGAGCAGTACGTC. Its protein is CASRPGGGSSYEQYV. The chain has TRBV28 and TRBJ2-7; 7 bases align to TRBD2. CDR3 length equals 15 residues. Germline CDR1 and CDR2: MDHEN and SYDVKM. Unmatched junction bases numbered 8, after V lost 6 bases and J lost 0 bases.

This clonotype was observed a handful of times. The CDR3 bases are TGTGCCAGCAGCTTAACTGCAGGGAGTAGTGAGCAGTTCTTC. As protein: CASSLTAGSSEQFF. The chain combines TRBV7-3 with TRBJ2-1; D tentatively reads TRBD1 or TRBD2 (5 bases each). CDR3 length: 14 residues. Trimming stripped 0 bases from V and 9 bases from J, with 12 bases between. CDR1 SGHTA and CDR2 FQGTGA come from the germline V gene. Complete variable domain (other parts from reference TRBV7-3 and TRBJ2-1): GAGVSQTPSNKVTEKGKYVELRCDPISGHTALYWYRQSLGQGPEFLIYFQGTGAADDSGLPNDRFFAVRPEGSVSTLKIQRTERGDSAVYLCASSLTAGSSEQFFGPGTRLTVL.

This clonotype was found a few times. The chain combines TRBV27 with TRBJ1-2; the match to TRBD1 covers 9 bases. Trimming cost V 3 bases and J 6 bases; bases outside gene matches: 2. The CDR3 is 13 amino acids. Per germline, CDR1 MNHEY and CDR2 SMNVEV (reference sequence). The CDR3 DNA reads TGTGCCAGCAGTTTCCGGGACAGGGATGGCTACACCTTC. It encodes CASSFRDRDGYTF.

The CDR3, as DNA: TGCAACCCGGGGGTTAACACCGGGGAGCTGTTTTTT. Residues: CNPGVNTGELFF. The chain joins TRBV29-1 to TRBJ2-2, with D tentatively TRBD2 (6 bases). The germline V gene has CDR1 SQVTM and CDR2 ANQGSEA. This CDR3 is built from 12 residues.

Only a few counts were recorded for this clonotype. The CDR3 region has the DNA TGTGCCAGCAGCCCCGGGGGAGTGTCAACTAATGAAAAACTGTTTTTT. Residues: CASSPGGVSTNEKLFF. V gene TRBV7-9 combines with J gene TRBJ1-4; D might be TRBD1 (5 bases). The CDR3 loop spans 16 amino acids. Trimming took 5 bases from V and 0 from J, leaving 13 bases between them. In germline, CDR1 is SEHNR, CDR2 FQNEAQ (reference sequence).

The chain links TRBV9 to TRBJ1-2; D gene ambiguous. The CDR3 is 12 residues long. V lost 2 bases and J lost 5, with 7 bases in between. Germline CDR1 and CDR2: SGDLS and YYNGEE. CDR3 DNA: TGTGCCAGCAGCGTTGGCGGGTATGGCTACACCTTC. The encoded protein is CASSVGGYGYTF.

In this sample, this clonotype turned up a few times. This chain links TRBV12-3 or TRBV12-4 with TRBJ2-5, with D possibly matching TRBD1 (6 bases). Trimming took 7 bases from V and 4 from J, leaving 7 bases between them. The CDR3 is 11 residues long. CDR3 coding DNA: TGTGCCAGCACGGACAGAGAGACCCAGTACTTC. Its protein is CASTDRETQYF.

The V gene is TRBV27, the J gene TRBJ2-7, with 7 bases matching TRBD1. This CDR3 comprises 13 residues. J lost 3 bases, V lost 8 bases, and 7 bases had no gene match. Germline V lookup: CDR1 MNHEY, CDR2 SMNVEV (reference sequence). CDR3 loop: CASSWTGRYEQYF. CDR3 nucleotides: TGTGCCAGCTCATGGACAGGACGCTACGAGCAGTACTTC.

V gene TRBV11-2 combines with J gene TRBJ2-5, with TRBD1 matching over 8 bases. The CDR3 is 15 residues long. V lost 1 base, J lost 5 bases, and 6 bases stayed unmatched. Per germline, CDR1 SGHAT and CDR2 FQNNGV. DNA for the CDR3: TGTGCCAGCAGCTTAGGCTCAGGGGGCGGGGAGACCCAGTACTTC. It translates to CASSLGSGGGETQYF.

This chain joins TRBV28 and TRBJ2-3; 8 positions match TRBD1. The CDR3 runs to 14 residues. Trimming took 7 bases from V and 8 from J; bases not matched to a gene: 11. Germline V CDR1 and CDR2: MDHEN, SYDVKM. The CDR3 bases are TGTGCCAGCAACGGACGGGACAGGCTAGCTACGCAGTATTTT. Its protein product is CASNGRDRLATQYF.